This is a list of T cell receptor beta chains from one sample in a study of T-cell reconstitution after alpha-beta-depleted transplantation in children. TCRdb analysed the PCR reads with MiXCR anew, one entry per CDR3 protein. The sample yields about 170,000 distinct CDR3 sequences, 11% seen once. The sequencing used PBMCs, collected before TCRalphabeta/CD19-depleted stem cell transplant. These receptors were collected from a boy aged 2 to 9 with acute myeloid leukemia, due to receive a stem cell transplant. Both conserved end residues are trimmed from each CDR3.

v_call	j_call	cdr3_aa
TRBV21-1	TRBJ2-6	ASSIQQGWGYSGANVLT
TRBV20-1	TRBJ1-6	SARQGQSYNSPLH
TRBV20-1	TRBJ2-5	SPGGYETQY
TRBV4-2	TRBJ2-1	ASSQVGTSGRAYNEQF
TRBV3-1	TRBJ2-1	ASSHLDPPGLAGEAYNEQF
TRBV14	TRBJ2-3	ASSSYGDTQY
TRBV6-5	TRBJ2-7	ASSYSGQVTYEQY
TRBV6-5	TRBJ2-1	ASSYSGGGYNEQF
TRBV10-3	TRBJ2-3	AISDSKGEGRTDTQY
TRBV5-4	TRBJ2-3	ASRPGTARITDTQY
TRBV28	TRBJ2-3	ASSLDVDRVSTDTQY
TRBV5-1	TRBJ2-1	ASSQGYAEQF
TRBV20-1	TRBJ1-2	SASRGRENGYT
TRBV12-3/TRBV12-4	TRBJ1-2	ASSLWDSSYGYT
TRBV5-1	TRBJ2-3	ASSRGQDGDTQY
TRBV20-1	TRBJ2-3	SASGNSDTQY
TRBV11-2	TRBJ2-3	ASSFSFAGADTQY
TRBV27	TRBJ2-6	ASRWGRDRASGANVLT
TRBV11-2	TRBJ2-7	ASSLVLAGERYEQY
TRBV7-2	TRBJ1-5	ASSLGGWGNQPQH